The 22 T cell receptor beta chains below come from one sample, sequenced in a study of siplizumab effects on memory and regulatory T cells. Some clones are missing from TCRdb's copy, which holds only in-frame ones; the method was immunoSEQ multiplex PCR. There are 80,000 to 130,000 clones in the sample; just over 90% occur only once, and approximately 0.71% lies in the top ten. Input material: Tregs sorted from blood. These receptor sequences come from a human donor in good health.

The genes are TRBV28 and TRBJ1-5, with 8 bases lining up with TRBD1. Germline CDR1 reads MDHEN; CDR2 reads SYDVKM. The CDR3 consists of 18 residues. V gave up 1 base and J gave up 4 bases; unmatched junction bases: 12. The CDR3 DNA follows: TGTGCCAGCAGTTTATCTCAGGGGGCGCAATCCAGTAATCAGCCCCAGCATTTT. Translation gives CASSLSQGAQSSNQPQHF.

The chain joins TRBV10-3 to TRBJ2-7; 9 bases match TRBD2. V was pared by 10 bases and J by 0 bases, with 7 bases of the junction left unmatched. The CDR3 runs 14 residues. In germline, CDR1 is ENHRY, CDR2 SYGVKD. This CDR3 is CATALAGSSYEQYF. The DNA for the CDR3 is TGTGCCACTGCCCTAGCGGGGAGCTCCTACGAGCAGTACTTC.

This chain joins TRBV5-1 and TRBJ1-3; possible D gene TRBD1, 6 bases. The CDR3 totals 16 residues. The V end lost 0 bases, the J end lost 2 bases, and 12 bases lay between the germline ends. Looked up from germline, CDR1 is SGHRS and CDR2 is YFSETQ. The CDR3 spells CASSLAKQGTGNTIYF. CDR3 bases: TGCGCCAGCAGCTTGGCGAAACAGGGCACTGGAAACACCATATATTTT.

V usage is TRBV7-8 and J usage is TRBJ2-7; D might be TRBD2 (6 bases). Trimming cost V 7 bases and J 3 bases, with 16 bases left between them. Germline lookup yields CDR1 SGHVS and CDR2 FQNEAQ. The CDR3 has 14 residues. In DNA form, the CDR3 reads TGTGCCAGCACTCCCCGGAGGGCCTACTACGAGCAGTACTTC. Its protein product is CASTPRRAYYEQYF.

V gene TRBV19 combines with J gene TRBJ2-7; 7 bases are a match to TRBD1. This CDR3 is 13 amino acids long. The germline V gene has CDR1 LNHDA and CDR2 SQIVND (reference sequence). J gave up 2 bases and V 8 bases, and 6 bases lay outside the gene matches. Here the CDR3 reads CASRRTGTYEQYF. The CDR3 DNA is TGTGCCAGTCGTCGGACAGGCACCTACGAGCAGTACTTC.

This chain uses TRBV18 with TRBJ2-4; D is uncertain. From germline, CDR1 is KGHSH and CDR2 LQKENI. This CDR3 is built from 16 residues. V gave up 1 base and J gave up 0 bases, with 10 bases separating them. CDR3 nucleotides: TGTGCCAGCTCACCACAAAGTACCCTAGCCAAAAACATTCAGTACTTC. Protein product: CASSPQSTLAKNIQYF.

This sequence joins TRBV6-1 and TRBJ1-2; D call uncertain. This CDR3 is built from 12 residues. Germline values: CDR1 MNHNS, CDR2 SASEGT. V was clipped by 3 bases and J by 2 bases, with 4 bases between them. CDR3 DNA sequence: TGTGCCAGCAGTGAGGCCAACTATGGCTACACCTTC. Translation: CASSEANYGYTF.

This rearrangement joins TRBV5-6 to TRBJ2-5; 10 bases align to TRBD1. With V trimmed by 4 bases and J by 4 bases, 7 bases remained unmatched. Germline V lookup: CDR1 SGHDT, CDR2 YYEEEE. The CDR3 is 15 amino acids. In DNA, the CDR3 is TGTGCCAGCAGCCCGCGGACAGGGGGAAGAGAGACCCAGTACTTC. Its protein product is CASSPRTGGRETQYF.

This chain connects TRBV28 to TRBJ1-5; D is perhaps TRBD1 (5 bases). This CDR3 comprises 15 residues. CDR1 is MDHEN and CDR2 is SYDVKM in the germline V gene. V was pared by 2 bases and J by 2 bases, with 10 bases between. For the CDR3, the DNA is TGTGCCAGCAGTTTAGGGGGAGCAGGCAATCAGCCCCAGCATTTT. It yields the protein CASSLGGAGNQPQHF.

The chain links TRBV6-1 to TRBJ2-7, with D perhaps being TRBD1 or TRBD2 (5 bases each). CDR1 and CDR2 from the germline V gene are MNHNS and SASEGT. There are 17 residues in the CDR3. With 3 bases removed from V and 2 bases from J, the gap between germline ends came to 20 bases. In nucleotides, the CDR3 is TGTGCCAGCAGTGATTTTCTATCCGGGACGCCCCCCTACGAGCAGTACTTC. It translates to CASSDFLSGTPPYEQYF.

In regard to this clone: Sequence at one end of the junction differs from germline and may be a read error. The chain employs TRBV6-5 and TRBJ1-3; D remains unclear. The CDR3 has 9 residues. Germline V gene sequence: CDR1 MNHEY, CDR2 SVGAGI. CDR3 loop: CASSEALHF. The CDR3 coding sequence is TGTGCCAGCAGTGAAGCCTTACATTTT.

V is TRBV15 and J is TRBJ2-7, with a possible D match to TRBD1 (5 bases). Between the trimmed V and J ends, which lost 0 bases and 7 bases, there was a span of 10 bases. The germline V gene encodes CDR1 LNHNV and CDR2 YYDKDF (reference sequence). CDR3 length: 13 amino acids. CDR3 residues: CATSRDPGWEQYF. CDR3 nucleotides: TGTGCCACCAGCAGAGATCCAGGGTGGGAGCAGTACTTC. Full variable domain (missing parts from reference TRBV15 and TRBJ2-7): DAMVIQNPRYQVTQFGKPVTLSCSQTLNHNVMYWYQQKSSQAPKLLFHYYDKDFNNEADTPDNFQSRRPNTSFCFLDIRSPGLGDTAMYLCATSRDPGWEQYFGPGTRLTVT.

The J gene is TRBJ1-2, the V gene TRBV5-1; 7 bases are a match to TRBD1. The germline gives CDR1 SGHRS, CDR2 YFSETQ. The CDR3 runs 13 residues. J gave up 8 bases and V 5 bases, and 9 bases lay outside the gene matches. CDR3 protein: CASRETGSWGYTF. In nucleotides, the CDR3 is TGCGCCAGCAGAGAGACAGGGAGTTGGGGCTACACCTTC.

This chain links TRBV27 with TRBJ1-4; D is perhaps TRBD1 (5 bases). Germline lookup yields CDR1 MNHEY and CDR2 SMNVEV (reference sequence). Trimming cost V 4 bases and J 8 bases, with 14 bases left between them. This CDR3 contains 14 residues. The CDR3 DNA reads TGTGCCAGCAGTTCCTTAGGGGCAGGCGAAAAACTGTTTTTT. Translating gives CASSSLGAGEKLFF.

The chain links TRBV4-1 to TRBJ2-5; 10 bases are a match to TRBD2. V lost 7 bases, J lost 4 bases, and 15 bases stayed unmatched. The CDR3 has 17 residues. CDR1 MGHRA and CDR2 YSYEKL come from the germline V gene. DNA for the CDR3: TGCGCCAGCACCCCGGTCGGCGCTAGCGGGAGAATAGAGACCCAGTACTTC. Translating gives CASTPVGASGRIETQYF.

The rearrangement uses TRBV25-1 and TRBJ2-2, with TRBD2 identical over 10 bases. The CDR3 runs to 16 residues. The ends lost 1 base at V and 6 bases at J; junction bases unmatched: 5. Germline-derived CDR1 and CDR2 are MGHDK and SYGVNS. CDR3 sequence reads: CASSESSSGRPGELFF. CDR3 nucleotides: TGTGCCAGCAGTGAATCGAGTAGCGGGAGGCCCGGGGAGCTGTTTTTT. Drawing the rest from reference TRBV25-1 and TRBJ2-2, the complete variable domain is EADIYQTPRYLVIGTGKKITLECSQTMGHDKMYWYQQDPGMELHLIHYSYGVNSTEKGDLSSESTVSRIRTEHFPLTLESARPSHTSQYLCASSESSSGRPGELFFGEGSRLTVL.

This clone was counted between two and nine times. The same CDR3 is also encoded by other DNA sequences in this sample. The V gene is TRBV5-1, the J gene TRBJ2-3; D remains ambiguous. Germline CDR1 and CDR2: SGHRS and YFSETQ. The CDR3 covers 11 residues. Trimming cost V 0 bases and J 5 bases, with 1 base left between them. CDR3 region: CASSLEDTQYF. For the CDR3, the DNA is TGCGCCAGCAGCTTGGAAGATACGCAGTATTTT.

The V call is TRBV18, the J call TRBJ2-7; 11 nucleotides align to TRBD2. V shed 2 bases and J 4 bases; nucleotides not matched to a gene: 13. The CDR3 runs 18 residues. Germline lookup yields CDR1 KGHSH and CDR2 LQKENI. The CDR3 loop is CASSPRPLTSGSDYEQYF. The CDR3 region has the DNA TGTGCCAGCTCACCAAGGCCCCTAACTAGCGGGAGTGATTACGAGCAGTACTTC.

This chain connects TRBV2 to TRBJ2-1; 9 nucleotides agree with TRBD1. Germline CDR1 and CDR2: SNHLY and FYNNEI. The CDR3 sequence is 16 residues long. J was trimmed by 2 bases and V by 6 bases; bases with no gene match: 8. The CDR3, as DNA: TGTGCCAGCAGGACGACAGGGGGAAAGGCCTACAATGAGCAGTTCTTC. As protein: CASRTTGGKAYNEQFF.

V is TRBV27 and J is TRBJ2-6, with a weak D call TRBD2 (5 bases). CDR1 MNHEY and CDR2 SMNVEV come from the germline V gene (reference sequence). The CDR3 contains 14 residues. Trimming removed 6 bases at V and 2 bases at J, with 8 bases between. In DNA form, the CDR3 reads TGTGCCAGCAGACGGGAAGCTGGGGCCAACGTCCTGACTTTC. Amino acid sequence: CASRREAGANVLTF.

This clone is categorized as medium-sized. In DNA, the CDR3 is TGCGCCAGCAGTGAGAACCGCGGGAGAAAACGCTACGAGCAGTACTTC. Translation: CASSENRGRKRYEQYF. The chain employs TRBV10-2 and TRBJ2-7; 7 nucleotides agree with TRBD2. V was clipped by 2 bases and J by 3 bases; unmatched bases: 10. Per the germline V gene, CDR1 is WSHSY and CDR2 is SAAADI. There are 16 residues in the CDR3.

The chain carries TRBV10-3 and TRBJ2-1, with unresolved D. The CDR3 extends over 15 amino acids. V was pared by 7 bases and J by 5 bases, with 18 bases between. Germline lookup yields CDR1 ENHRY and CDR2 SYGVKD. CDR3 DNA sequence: TGTGCCATCAAGAGTCAGGTCGCCTACGACAATGAGCAGTTCTTC. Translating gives CAIKSQVAYDNEQFF.